These 24 T cell receptor beta chains share one sample of origin, sequenced in a study of glioma-infiltrating T cells. The iRepertoire nested amplicon-rescue multiplex PCR amplified TCR alpha and beta CDR3s from RNA. One entry per CDR3 protein results from TCRdb running MiXCR on the multiplex PCR reads. The table includes roughly 120,000 distinct CDR3 sequences, less than 30% detected once. The sample taken for sequencing was glioma tissue, nonneoplastic brain tissue, or PBMCs (not recorded which). The receptors were gathered from a human donor with low-grade glioma or glioblastoma, undergoing nonglioma brain surgery, or in good health (not recorded which).

This clonotype has at least ten counts. This rearrangement joins TRBV7-8 to TRBJ2-1, with D perhaps matching TRBD2 (6 bases). The V gene lost 5 bases and the J gene lost 0 bases, with 8 bases spanning the gap. The CDR3 extends over 14 amino acids. CDR1 SGHVS and CDR2 FQNEAQ come from the germline V gene. This CDR3 is CASSDSGSYNEQFF. The DNA for the CDR3 is TGTGCCAGCAGCGATAGCGGCTCCTACAATGAGCAGTTCTTC.

This clonotype was counted many times. V usage is TRBV29-1 and J usage is TRBJ2-3; no reliable D call. The germline V gene encodes CDR1 SQVTM and CDR2 ANQGSEA. V was trimmed by 4 bases and J by 0 bases, leaving 17 bases between them. This CDR3 is built from 16 residues. The chain's CDR3 is CSVALRPISSTDTQYF. Here the CDR3 DNA reads TGCAGCGTTGCCTTAAGACCCATTTCTAGCACAGATACGCAGTATTTT.

This chain joins TRBV10-3 and TRBJ2-1; D tentatively fits TRBD1 or TRBD2 (7 bases each). Looked up from germline, CDR1 is ENHRY and CDR2 is SYGVKD. The CDR3 is 15 residues long. V lost 3 bases to trimming and J lost 11 bases, with 20 bases between them. This chain's CDR3 is CAISDQGGARNKQFF. Written as DNA, the CDR3 is TGTGCCATCAGTGACCAGGGGGGGGCTAGGAATAAGCAGTTCTTC.

At least ten counts were recorded for this clonotype. The rearrangement links TRBV3-1 to TRBJ2-1; a weak D match, TRBD1 (6 bases). The CDR3 has 13 amino acids. Germline lookup yields CDR1 LGHDT and CDR2 YNNKEL (reference sequence). V lost 2 bases, J lost 7 bases, and 9 bases lay in between. CDR3 DNA: TGTGCCAGCAGCCAAAACCAGGGGAATGAGCAGTTCTTC. Its protein product is CASSQNQGNEQFF.

This clonotype was observed once. This sequence joins TRBV6-1 and TRBJ2-1; TRBD2 agrees at 8 bases. The V gene end was trimmed by 6 bases and the J gene end by 0 bases; junction bases not matched to a gene: 7. The CDR3 spans 16 residues. Germline assignment: CDR1 MNHNS and CDR2 SASEGT. Here the CDR3 DNA reads TGTGCCAGCAGCCCGCAACTAGCGGTCTCCTACAATGAGCAGTTCTTC. The encoded protein is CASSPQLAVSYNEQFF.

This clonotype was seen a few times. This sequence joins TRBV9 and TRBJ2-1; the D is unclear. The CDR3 totals 15 residues. V was pared by 0 bases and J by 3 bases, with 10 bases between. The germline V gene has CDR1 SGDLS and CDR2 YYNGEE. The CDR3 sequence: CASSVGAAVYNEQFF. CDR3 nucleotide sequence: TGTGCCAGCAGCGTAGGTGCGGCAGTCTACAATGAGCAGTTCTTC.

The chain joins TRBV19 to TRBJ2-7; 7 nucleotides match TRBD1. The germline CDR1 and CDR2 sequences are LNHDA and SQIVND (reference sequence). The CDR3 has 16 residues. Trimming removed 6 bases from V and 1 base from J; junction bases left unmatched: 12. The CDR3 sequence is CASSTRRTGDSYEQYF. CDR3 nucleotide sequence: TGTGCCAGTAGCACCAGGCGGACAGGCGATTCCTACGAGCAGTACTTC.

V and J are TRBV7-3 and TRBJ2-1; D tentatively reads TRBD1 or TRBD2 (5 bases each). CDR1 SGHTA and CDR2 FQGTGA come from the germline V gene. The CDR3 length is 13 residues. The V end was cut by 5 bases, the J end by 10 bases, with 15 bases between. CDR3 protein: CASSLGWGGEQFF. CDR3 DNA: TGTGCCAGCAGCCTAGGGTGGGGCGGGGAGCAGTTCTTC. The whole variable domain, filled in from reference TRBV7-3 and TRBJ2-1, reads GAGVSQTPSNKVTEKGKYVELRCDPISGHTALYWYRQSLGQGPEFLIYFQGTGAADDSGLPNDRFFAVRPEGSVSTLKIQRTERGDSAVYLCASSLGWGGEQFFGPGTRLTVL.

For this clonotype: A much larger clone lies a single base off, so this may be a read error. The chain recombines TRBV29-1 with TRBJ2-1, with TRBD2 identical over 8 bases. There are 15 residues in the CDR3. Germline loops: CDR1 SQVTM, CDR2 ANQGSEA. The V segment lost 2 bases and the J segment 6 bases; nucleotides outside the gene matches: 9. CDR3 sequence reads: CSVEPGTGGFNEQFF. CDR3 DNA: TGCAGCGTTGAACCTGGGACGGGAGGGTTCAATGAGCAGTTCTTC.

This chain joins TRBV6-5 and TRBJ2-7, with D possibly called TRBD1 or TRBD2 (5 bases each). Trimming stripped 5 bases from V and 1 base from J, with 15 bases between. The CDR3 covers 15 residues. CDR1 and CDR2 from the germline V gene are MNHEY and SVGAGI. The CDR3 loop is CASSPTGAGSYEQYF. The CDR3 DNA is TGTGCCAGCAGTCCGACCGGGGCAGGGTCCTACGAGCAGTACTTC.

This clonotype was recorded many times. The V call is TRBV25-1, the J call TRBJ2-5; weak D call: TRBD1 (6 bases). V was cut by 8 bases and J by 5 bases, with 12 bases left in between. The CDR3 extends over 12 amino acids. The germline V gene has CDR1 MGHDK and CDR2 SYGVNS. The CDR3 protein is CASGHREETQYF. The CDR3 region has the DNA TGTGCCAGCGGCCACAGGGAGGAGACCCAGTACTTC.

This clonotype was counted many times. DNA of the CDR3: TGCGCCAGCAGCCAAGATCGCGAGACCCAGTACTTC. Translating it yields CASSQDRETQYF. The chain combines TRBV4-3 with TRBJ2-5; D call uncertain. The V end lost 0 bases, the J end lost 5 bases, and 4 bases lay between the germline ends. The germline V gene has CDR1 LGHNA and CDR2 YSLEER. This CDR3 spans 12 amino acids.

This chain joins TRBV20-1 and TRBJ2-1; 7 bases match TRBD1. The CDR3 contains 14 residues. The germline V gene has CDR1 DFQATT and CDR2 SNEGSKA (reference sequence). After removal of 6 bases from V and 16 bases from J, the junction contained 21 bases not matched to a gene. The chain's CDR3 is CSAKGAQMSTEAFF. In nucleotides, the CDR3 is TGCAGTGCCAAGGGGGCCCAAATGAGCACTGAAGCTTTCTTC.

This clonotype has at least ten counts. V usage is TRBV20-1 and J usage is TRBJ1-2; TRBD1 is a possible D gene (6 bases). The germline CDR1 and CDR2 sequences are DFQATT and SNEGSKA (reference sequence). V was shortened by 4 bases and J by 1 base, with 10 bases between the two germline ends. The CDR3 consists of 13 residues. The CDR3 region has the DNA TGCAGTGCTAAGGACAGCAGTAACTATGGCTACACCTTC. It encodes CSAKDSSNYGYTF.

This clonotype was seen many times. The chain has TRBV7-9 and TRBJ2-1; tentative D call: TRBD2 (6 bases). The germline V and J ends were trimmed by 5 bases and 0 bases, with 14 bases remaining between them. Germline CDR1 SEHNR, CDR2 FQNEAQ (reference sequence). The CDR3 is 16 residues long. The CDR3 DNA is TGTGCCAGCAGCCAGATAGGAGGGAGCTCCTACAATGAGCAGTTCTTC. Amino acids: CASSQIGGSSYNEQFF. Complete variable domain (other parts from reference TRBV7-9 and TRBJ2-1): DTGVSQNPRHKITKRGQNVTFRCDPISEHNRLYWYRQTLGQGPEFLTYFQNEAQLEKSRLLSDRFSAERPKGSFSTLEIQRTEQGDSAMYLCASSQIGGSSYNEQFFGPGTRLTVL.

As for this clonotype: This may come from a read error, since a much larger clone is one base off. This chain uses TRBV7-9 with TRBJ2-3; maybe TRBD1 (5 bases). CDR3 length equals 14 residues. Looked up from germline, CDR1 is SEHNR and CDR2 is FQNEAQ (reference sequence). CDR3 in DNA: TGTGCCAGCATCTTATCGACAGGCACAGATACGCAGTATTTT. Translation: CASILSTGTDTQYF. Full variable domain (missing parts from reference TRBV7-9 and TRBJ2-3): DTGVSQNPRHKITKRGQNVTFRCDPISEHNRLYWYRQTLGQGPEFLTYFQNEAQLEKSRLLSDRFSAERPKGSFSTLEIQRTEQGDSAMYLCASILSTGTDTQYFGPGTRLTVL.

This clonotype has more than one count but fewer than ten. This chain links TRBV9 with TRBJ1-4; 9 positions agree with TRBD1. Germline-derived CDR1 and CDR2 are SGDLS and YYNGEE. The length of the CDR3 is 13 residues. Trimming removed 8 bases from V and 7 bases from J; junction bases left unmatched: 6. CDR3 loop: CASGTGLIEKLFF. CDR3 nucleotides: TGTGCCAGTGGGACAGGGCTGATTGAAAAACTGTTTTTT.

The sample holds many counts of this clonotype. The V gene is TRBV28, the J gene TRBJ2-5; D remains unclear. Trimming removed 6 bases at V and 5 bases at J, with 7 bases between. The CDR3 consists of 11 residues. The germline gives CDR1 MDHEN, CDR2 SYDVKM. The DNA for the CDR3 is TGTGCCAGCAGCCCATCGGAGACCCAGTACTTC. It is translated as CASSPSETQYF. Variable domain in full (rest from reference TRBV28 and TRBJ2-5): DVKVTQSSRYLVKRTGEKVFLECVQDMDHENMFWYRQDPGLGLRLIYFSYDVKMKEKGDIPEGYSVSREKKERFSLILESASTNQTSMYLCASSPSETQYFGPGTRLLVL.

With respect to this clonotype: This may be a read error, as it is one base from a much larger clone. The chain is built from TRBV18 and TRBJ2-1; TRBD1 might be the D (6 bases). Germline-derived CDR1 and CDR2 are KGHSH and LQKENI. CDR3 length equals 15 residues. The CDR3 sequence is CASLPPTGSYNEQFF. CDR3 sequence (DNA): TGTGCCAGCTTACCACCAACAGGGTCCTACAATGAGCAGTTCTTC.

This clonotype has only a few counts. The chain carries TRBV28 and TRBJ2-3; D is tentatively TRBD1 or TRBD2 (6 bases each). Germline lookup yields CDR1 MDHEN and CDR2 SYDVKM. The germline V and J ends were trimmed by 5 bases and 5 bases, with 14 bases remaining between them. The CDR3 consists of 14 residues. The DNA of the CDR3 is TGTGCCAGCAGTCCCTGGGGGGCTAAAGATACGCAGTATTTT. Amino acid sequence: CASSPWGAKDTQYF.

Concerning this clonotype: A much larger clone lies a single base off, so this may be a read error. V is TRBV2 and J is TRBJ1-1, with no clear D. CDR1 and CDR2 (germline): SNHLY, FYNNEI. This CDR3 comprises 9 residues. The ends were cut back, 8 bases at V and 8 bases at J, with 6 bases in the middle. The CDR3 region is CASETEAFF. The DNA for the CDR3 is TGTGCCAGCGAGACAGAAGCTTTCTTT.

This clonotype was seen at least ten times. The chain links TRBV6-2 or TRBV6-3 to TRBJ1-1, with 9 bases aligning to TRBD1. This CDR3 contains 14 residues. The trim removed 6 bases at V and 4 bases at J, leaving 6 bases unmatched. Germline values: CDR1 MNHEY, CDR2 SVGEGT. The chain's CDR3 is CASSTTGGGTEAFF. CDR3 DNA sequence: TGTGCCAGCAGCACGACAGGGGGTGGCACTGAAGCTTTCTTT.

This clonotype was recorded at least ten times. The V call is TRBV7-2, the J call TRBJ1-4; D remains ambiguous. Germline CDR1 SGHTA, CDR2 FQGNSA. The ends were cut back, 2 bases at V and 8 bases at J, with 12 bases in the middle. The CDR3 runs to 14 residues. The CDR3 loop reads CASSLLREVEKLFF. CDR3 nucleotide sequence: TGTGCCAGCAGCTTACTACGGGAGGTCGAAAAACTGTTTTTT.

The chain couples TRBV5-4 to TRBJ1-2; D uncertain. The CDR3 has 14 amino acids. Trimming stripped 4 bases from V and 7 bases from J, with 17 bases between. CDR1 and CDR2 (germline): SGHNT, YYREEE (reference sequence). The CDR3 loop is CASSRVREPGGYTF. Written as DNA, the CDR3 is TGTGCCAGCAGCCGAGTAAGGGAGCCAGGTGGCTACACCTTC.